This T cell receptor beta chain was observed in a study of siplizumab effects on memory and regulatory T cells (dated by TCRdb to between 2018 and 2021). For the wider study: The study examined how the anti-CD2 antibody siplizumab affects alloreactive T-cell subsets in allogeneic mixed lymphocyte reactions built from human PBMCs. Overall results and qualifications from the work: Among mappable alloreactive CD4+ clones, an average Treg-derived fraction of about 70% was observed with siplizumab, compared with 25% to 30% in control reactions. Unstimulated naive T cells appeared to be more diverse than memory T cells, and naive cells seemed to make a substantial contribution to the alloresponse. Roughly 75-95% of proliferating CD4+ or CD8+ clones could not be assigned a naive or memory phenotype. No functional confirmation was obtained for the suppressive function of proliferating Tregs from siplizumab cultures. Siplizumab significantly reduced the cumulative frequency of alloreactive sequences traceable to unstimulated CD4+ memory T cells. Because sequences at frequencies below about 10^-5 were poorly captured, only a minor fraction of alloreactive clones could be mapped back to unstimulated subsets.

The library was obtained by the immunoSEQ multiplex PCR assay. The deep sequencing platform assayed roughly 10^5 TCR templates per sample. Genomic DNA extracted from sorted T cells was the material used for TCRbeta CDR3 sequencing. On the authors' methods: The R programming language was used for the clonal analysis of the TCRbeta CDR3 data. Comparing unstimulated samples against CFSE-low samples taken after the reaction was how alloreactive CD4+ and CD8+ clones were defined. Regulatory or non-regulatory origin was assigned to alloreactive CD4+ clones by matching of sequences to sorted unstimulated Treg and non-Treg repertoires. What TCRdb holds here is the immuneACCESS table cut down to in-frame rearrangements. Part of the clones is not present; checked against another copy, under half of the missing clones reflect an unresolved V gene, and the others are unexplained. V and J calls and clone size are as listed in that table; D and trimming were resolved from the DNA. Across this sample there are roughly 40,000 clones, with 89% seen only once. The ten largest clones add up to around 0.25% of the sample.

Its CDR3 holds 16 amino acids, cysteine through phenylalanine. The DNA shown is the 48-base CDR3, in frame from base 1. Trimmed from V: 4 bases; trimmed from J: 8 bases; junction bases lacking a gene match: 13. As encoded in the germline V gene (reference sequence), CDR1 is SGHNT while CDR2 is YYREEE. Turning to this clone: Its specific antigen is unknown. Base-call qualities are not available, and no considerably larger clone is one nucleotide away.

Unstimulated CD4+ memory cells were also sequenced in three donor pairs, together with CD4+ naive, CD8+ TEMRA, CD8+ naive and CD8+ effector memory subsets. Sorted unstimulated T cells and proliferating T cells recovered from mixed lymphocyte reactions underwent TCRbeta CDR3 sequencing. Fresh whole blood from 9 to 10 HLA-typed healthy donors served as the source for isolating PBMCs. The chain employs TRBV5-4 and TRBJ1-2, and 11 junction bases match TRBD1. The TCR was taken from a human donor in good health. The specimen sequenced was naive CD4+ T cells sorted from blood. The sample's cell subset or site label, decoded: unstimulated naive T cells. The nucleotides are TGTGCCAGCAGCGACCGGACAGGGGGCCCTCGAGGCGGCTACACCTTC. It is translated as CASSDRTGGPRGGYTF.